Reported below is one T cell receptor (beta chain). What it binds is not known. The CDR3 consists of 14 residues. CDR1 and CDR2 from the germline V gene are LNHDA and SQIVND (reference sequence). V was clipped by 4 bases and J by 0 bases, with 10 bases between them. Method: immunoSEQ multiplex PCR; TCRdb's copy keeps in-frame clones and lacks some. This sample carries 150,000 to 170,000 clones, 88% of them seen once, and the ten largest clones take approximately 3.1%. This sample was included in a study of T cell responses to AZD1222 COVID-19 vaccine. Points from the study as a whole: The study sampled repertoires only after the peak T cell response.

The TCR sequence derives from an adult in good health. The sample was peripheral blood, taken on day 0 of AZD1222 vaccination. The chain is built from TRBV19 and TRBJ2-7; either TRBD1 or TRBD2 may supply D (5 bases each). CDR3 DNA sequence: TGTGCCAGTAGTAACCGGGACGGCTCCTACGAGCAGTACTTC. Translating gives CASSNRDGSYEQYF.